This T cell receptor beta chain was documented in a study of control samples from healthy donors and cancer patients. Per the germline V gene, CDR1 is MNHNS and CDR2 is SASEGT. The CDR3 contains 14 residues. V dropped 3 bases and J dropped 6 bases, with 11 bases sitting between them. The table came from immunoSEQ multiplex PCR; TCRdb's copy has only in-frame clones and leaves some out. The sample contains around 94,000 clones, 92% of which appear only once. The sequence was collected from a woman aged 18-30 years in good health. This chain links TRBV6-1 with TRBJ2-2; D gene uncertain. Sequencing input: blood. CDR3 coding DNA: TGTGCCAGCAGTGACGCCTTAGCTGCCGGGGAGCTGTTTTTT. It is translated as CASSDALAAGELFF.